What follows is one T cell receptor (beta chain) and its context. This entry belongs to a study of control samples from healthy donors and cancer patients. The V end lost 3 bases, the J end lost 3 bases, and 17 bases lay between the germline ends. The germline CDR1 and CDR2 sequences are WNHNN and SYGVQD (reference sequence). The CDR3 spans 16 residues. Only in-frame clones appear in the TCRdb table, and some are missing; sequencing was by immunoSEQ multiplex PCR. The sample includes some 140,000 clones, roughly 92% of them seen just once. The source of this sequence is a man under 40 in good health. This chain joins TRBV10-1 and TRBJ1-1; D ambiguous. Sequencing input: blood. CDR3 region: CASSDSRRSRHTEAFF. DNA for the CDR3: TGCGCCAGCAGTGATTCGCGAAGATCGAGGCACACTGAAGCTTTCTTT.